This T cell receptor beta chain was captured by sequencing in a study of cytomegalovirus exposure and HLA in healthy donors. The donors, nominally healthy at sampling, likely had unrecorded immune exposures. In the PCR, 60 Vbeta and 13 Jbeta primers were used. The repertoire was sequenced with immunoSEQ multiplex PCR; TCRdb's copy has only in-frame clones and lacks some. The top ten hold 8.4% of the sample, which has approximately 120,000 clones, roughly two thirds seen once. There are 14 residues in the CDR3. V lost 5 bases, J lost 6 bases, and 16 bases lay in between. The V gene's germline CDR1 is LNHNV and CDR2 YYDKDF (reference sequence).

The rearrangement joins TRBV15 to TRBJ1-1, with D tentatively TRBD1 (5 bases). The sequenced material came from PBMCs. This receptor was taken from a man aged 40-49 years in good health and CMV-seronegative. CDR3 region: CATSYGTRGAEAFF. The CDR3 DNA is TGTGCCACCAGCTATGGGACGCGGGGGGCTGAAGCTTTCTTT.